The clone carrying this T cell receptor beta chain was counted once. Antigen unknown. These data come from a study of cytomegalovirus exposure and HLA in healthy donors. Across the study: A later analysis reported the same platform for the roughly 110 validation repertoires and the roughly 630 first-cohort repertoires. Findings and caveats of the study: Most TCR sequences proved rare, with some public TCRs found in many donors. The authors enumerated some 170 TCR beta chains as linked to cytomegalovirus.

Trimming took 5 bases from V and 8 from J, leaving 7 bases between them. The CDR3 consists of 11 residues. CDR1 is ENHRY and CDR2 is SYGVKD in the germline V gene. Profiled with immunoSEQ multiplex PCR; TCRdb holds only in-frame clones, not every one. Among approximately 170,000 clones listed, more than 70% were seen once. This clonotype was sampled from a man aged 25 to 40 in good health and CMV-seropositive. The chain uses TRBV10-3 and TRBJ2-1, with a tentative D call TRBD2 (5 bases). The source material was PBMCs. CDR3 in amino acids: CAISPRDEQFF. The CDR3 coding sequence is TGTGCCATCAGTCCGAGGGATGAGCAGTTCTTC.